This entry describes one TCR beta chain. Germline CDR1 and CDR2: ENHRY and SYGVKD. There are 14 residues in the CDR3. V dropped 6 bases and J dropped 5; count of bases not matched to a gene: 8. Full-length variable regions came from constant-region reverse primers plus semi-nested Nested Universal Primer A PCR. TCRdb itself ran the 5' RACE reads through MiXCR, one entry per CDR3 protein. The top ten clones hold 2.1% of a sample with about 47,000 distinct CDR3 sequences, 25% to 30% of them seen once. Sequencing input: naive CD4+ T cells sorted from blood. This sample's subset: naive CD4+ T cells, CD4+CD45RA+CD25-. This chain joins TRBV10-3 and TRBJ2-7; 9 bases are shared with TRBD2. This clonotype was sampled from a female donor with breast cancer. CDR3 in amino acids: CAIRGGGALNEQYF. In DNA, the CDR3 is TGTGCCATCAGGGGCGGGGGGGCCCTGAACGAGCAGTACTTC.